These 21 T cell receptor beta chains originate from one sample sequenced in a study of regulatory T cells in long-lasting Graves disease. In building TCR beta libraries, iRepertoire HTBI primers were used together with Arm-PCR of CDR3 regions. MiXCR, applied by TCRdb to the multiplex PCR reads, yields one record per CDR3 protein. The top ten hold 42% of the sample, which has 700,000 or so distinct CDR3 sequences, 25% to 35% seen once. Described time point: persistent/refractory GD, antithyroid drugs over 5 years with positive TRAb. There was RNA extracted from PBMCs, and the TCR library was made from it. Sequenced here: peripheral blood mononuclear cells (PBMCs), sampled when the disease was refractory, from a patient treated with antithyroid drugs. These receptors were taken from a female donor with Graves disease.

The rearrangement joins TRBV29-1 to TRBJ1-3; D not certain. This CDR3 has 13 residues. V lost 4 bases, J lost 0 bases, and 7 bases lay in between. Germline CDR1 is SQVTM and CDR2 is ANQGSEA. CDR3 region: CSVGHNSGNTIYF. The CDR3 nucleotides read TGCAGCGTTGGACATAACTCTGGAAACACCATATATTTT.

On this clonotype itself: A much bigger clone sits one base away, suggesting this may be a read error. This chain connects TRBV28 to TRBJ1-2; D ambiguous. The germline CDR1 and CDR2 sequences are MDHEN and SYDVKM. This CDR3 region has 13 residues. The CDR3 DNA is TGTGCCAGCAGCCCGGGGTTGGCCTATGGCTGCACCTTC. Residues: CASSPGLAYGCTF.

J is TRBJ1-1 and V is TRBV11-2, with TRBD1 matching over 11 bases. Germline CDR1 SGHAT, CDR2 FQNNGV. The CDR3 loop spans 15 amino acids. V lost 4 bases and J lost 5; bases outside the gene matches: 6. CDR3 DNA sequence: TGTGCCAGCAGCTACGGGACAGGGGGGAGGACTGAAGCTTTCTTT. Encoded protein: CASSYGTGGRTEAFF.

This chain connects TRBV15 to TRBJ1-5, with no clear D. V lost 5 bases to trimming and J lost 3 bases, with 14 bases between them. The CDR3 has 15 residues. Germline assignment: CDR1 LNHNV and CDR2 YYDKDF (reference sequence). The CDR3 protein is CATSPRPGVNQPQHF. In DNA form, the CDR3 reads TGTGCCACCAGCCCTCGGCCTGGTGTCAATCAGCCCCAGCATTTT.

This clonotype was counted only a few times. The CDR3 region is CASSYSMGRSSYEQYF. CDR3 bases: TGTGCCAGCAGTTACTCGATGGGTAGGAGCTCCTACGAGCAGTACTTC. The rearrangement links TRBV6-5 to TRBJ2-7; D is unresolved. V was pared by 0 bases and J by 0 bases, with 12 bases between. The CDR3 is 16 amino acids. Germline assignment: CDR1 MNHEY and CDR2 SVGAGI.

The CDR3 spells CASRANSGLGYTF. DNA of the CDR3: TGTGCCAGCAGAGCCAACTCCGGGCTTGGCTACACCTTC. The genes are TRBV6-1 and TRBJ1-2; D remains unclear. V was clipped by 6 bases and J by 7 bases, with 15 bases between them. The CDR3 length is 13 residues. Per germline, CDR1 MNHNS and CDR2 SASEGT.

This clonotype appeared a few times. The chain is built from TRBV6-5 and TRBJ1-5; D is possibly TRBD1 (5 bases). CDR3 size: 17 residues. The germline gives CDR1 MNHEY, CDR2 SVGAGI. The V end was cut by 3 bases, the J end by 0 bases, with 15 bases between. This CDR3 is CASSYYFQGDSNQPQHF. CDR3 nucleotide sequence: TGTGCCAGCAGTTATTACTTTCAGGGCGATAGCAATCAGCCCCAGCATTTT.

The chain uses TRBV12-3 or TRBV12-4 and TRBJ1-2; 8 nucleotides match TRBD1. The CDR3 consists of 14 residues. V was clipped by 5 bases and J by 4 bases; unmatched bases: 6. Written as DNA, the CDR3 is TGTGCCAGCAGTGCAGGGGGCGCGGGCTATGGCTACACCTTC. Protein sequence: CASSAGGAGYGYTF.

This chain uses TRBV14 with TRBJ2-5; 15 bases agree with TRBD2. The J call may be wrong; the DNA end is better matched by TRBJ2-1. The V gene's germline CDR1 is SGHDN and CDR2 FVKESK. The CDR3 runs 17 residues. The CDR3: CASSQRTSGRAINEQFF. CDR3 sequence (DNA): TGTGCCAGCAGCCAACGGACTAGCGGGAGGGCCATCAATGAGCAGTTCTTC.

This clonotype was picked up a small number of times. This chain joins TRBV11-1 and TRBJ2-2; no definite D call. This CDR3 region has 14 residues. Trimming cost V 1 base and J 7 bases, with 10 bases left between them. CDR1 SGHAT and CDR2 FQDESV come from the germline V gene (reference sequence). Written as DNA, the CDR3 is TGTGCCAGCAGCTTAGAAAGGTTAAGCGGGGAGCTGTTTTTT. Translated: CASSLERLSGELFF. The variable domain in full, with the rest retrieved from reference TRBV11-1 and TRBJ2-2, is EAEVAQSPRYKITEKSQAVAFWCDPISGHATLYWYRQILGQGPELLVQFQDESVVDDSQLPKDRFSAERLKGVDSTLKIQPAELGDSAMYLCASSLERLSGELFFGEGSRLTVL.

The V call is TRBV6-1, the J call TRBJ2-2, with 16 bases lining up with TRBD2. Trimming removed 3 bases from V and 7 bases from J; junction bases left unmatched: 8. Germline V gives CDR1 MNHNS, CDR2 SASEGT. The CDR3 has 18 residues. The CDR3 coding sequence is TGTGCCAGCAGTGAGCCCGGGACTAGCGGGAGGGCCGTCGGGGAGCTGTTTTTT. It encodes CASSEPGTSGRAVGELFF.

The J gene is TRBJ2-7, the V gene TRBV4-1, with 7 bases identical to TRBD2. Germline V gives CDR1 MGHRA, CDR2 YSYEKL. Trimming cost V 1 base and J 5 bases; bases outside gene matches: 11. This CDR3 spans 16 amino acids. The CDR3: CASSQGWGEGSDEQYF. CDR3 nucleotides: TGCGCCAGCAGCCAAGGTTGGGGGGAGGGAAGTGACGAGCAGTACTTC.

This clonotype was picked up a small number of times. The V and J genes are TRBV6-1 and TRBJ1-4; TRBD1 matches 8 bases. Losses at the gene ends were 4 bases for V and 0 bases for J; bases not matched to a gene: 13. The germline gives CDR1 MNHNS, CDR2 SASEGT. This CDR3 has 19 residues. Here the CDR3 reads CASSGAGGAYPTTNEKLFF. The DNA for the CDR3 is TGTGCCAGCAGTGGCGCAGGGGGCGCTTACCCCACAACTAATGAAAAACTGTTTTTT.

This chain uses TRBV7-3 with TRBJ1-2; D is unresolved. Trimming stripped 1 base from V and 0 bases from J, with 9 bases between. Germline CDR1 reads SGHTA; CDR2 reads FQGTGA. This CDR3 comprises 15 residues. CDR3 bases: TGTGCCAGCAGCTTAAAGCGGCATGCTAACTATGGCTACACCTTC. Translating it yields CASSLKRHANYGYTF.

The chain couples TRBV12-3 or TRBV12-4 to TRBJ2-2; 12 bases agree with TRBD2. Losses at the gene ends were 6 bases for V and 4 bases for J; bases not matched to a gene: 3. The CDR3 contains 15 residues. CDR3 in DNA: TGTGCCAGCAGGGCTAGCGGGAGGGCCACCGGGGAGCTGTTTTTT. Its translation is CASRASGRATGELFF.

Concerning this clonotype itself: One end of the junction varies from germline; a read error may be responsible. The rearrangement uses TRBV6-5 and TRBJ1-2, with TRBD1 matching 9 bases. The CDR3 is 13 residues long. In germline, CDR1 is MNHEY, CDR2 SVGAGI. The CDR3 DNA follows: TGTGCCAGCAGTTCCGGGACAGGGTATGACTACACCTTC. This gives the protein CASSSGTGYDYTF.

This clonotype was detected only once. This may be a read error, as it is one base from a much larger clone. V and J are TRBV6-1 and TRBJ1-4; D unresolved. Germline V gene sequence: CDR1 MNHNS, CDR2 SASEGT. The CDR3 covers 17 residues. The CDR3 spells CASSDPRSTRTSEKLFF. In DNA, the CDR3 is TGTGCCAGCAGTGACCCTAGGTCTACTAGGACTAGTGAAAAACTGTTTTTT.

V usage is TRBV12-3 or TRBV12-4 and J usage is TRBJ2-5, with 16 bases fitting TRBD2. With 1 base clipped from V and 2 bases from J, the junction kept 13 bases outside the gene matches. The CDR3 runs to 21 residues. This chain's CDR3 is CASSLVGLAGGPEREQETQYF. CDR3 in DNA: TGTGCCAGCAGTTTAGTGGGACTAGCGGGAGGGCCGGAGCGGGAGCAAGAGACCCAGTACTTC.

The rearrangement joins TRBV29-1 to TRBJ2-4; maybe TRBD1 (6 bases). From germline, CDR1 is SQVTM and CDR2 ANQGSEA. The CDR3 spans 13 residues. V was trimmed by 4 bases and J by 8 bases, leaving 15 bases between them. This chain's CDR3 is CSVAPGKGDIQYF. The CDR3, as DNA: TGCAGCGTTGCTCCAGGGAAGGGGGACATTCAGTACTTC.

The V call is TRBV6-2 or TRBV6-3, the J call TRBJ1-1; TRBD1 matches at 9 bases. Germline lookup yields CDR1 MNHEY and CDR2 SVGEGT. J lost 1 base, V lost 5 bases, and 11 bases had no gene match. The CDR3 runs 17 residues. Here the CDR3 DNA reads TGTGCCAGCAGTAACCCGGGACAGGGAGTCCGGAACACTGAAGCTTTCTTT. It codes for CASSNPGQGVRNTEAFF.

The genes are TRBV12-3 or TRBV12-4 and TRBJ1-5; D is ambiguous. The germline V and J ends were trimmed by 3 bases and 6 bases, with 12 bases remaining between them. This CDR3 spans 14 amino acids. The CDR3 spells CASSFVSEGQPQHF. The CDR3 region has the DNA TGTGCCAGCAGTTTTGTTTCCGAAGGTCAGCCCCAGCATTTT.